The next 21 T cell receptor beta chains were all read from a single sample in a study of shared clonotypes between healthy human individuals. Only in-frame clones appear in the TCRdb table, and some are missing; sequencing was by immunoSEQ multiplex PCR. In the table there are about 1.5 million clones, around 97% of which are singletons. Specimen: naive CD4+ T cells sorted from blood. Subset indicated: CD45RA+ positively selected. The receptors shown here come from a man in his thirties or forties in good health.

This rearrangement joins TRBV5-1 to TRBJ2-2; 8 nucleotides align to TRBD2. Trimming at V came to 0 bases and at J to 6 bases, leaving 10 bases not matched to a gene. The CDR3 sequence is 17 residues long. Germline CDR1 SGHRS, CDR2 YFSETQ. The CDR3 sequence is CASSLGAGGIAPGELFF. CDR3 in DNA: TGCGCCAGCAGCTTGGGGGCGGGAGGAATAGCCCCCGGGGAGCTGTTTTTT.

The chain couples TRBV18 to TRBJ2-7, with 10 bases fitting TRBD1. Losses at the gene ends were 3 bases for V and 6 bases for J; bases not matched to a gene: 11. There are 16 residues in the CDR3. Germline V gene sequence: CDR1 KGHSH, CDR2 LQKENI. The CDR3 spells CASSPGTGVKGGEQYF. The CDR3 DNA follows: TGTGCCAGCTCACCCGGGACAGGGGTTAAGGGGGGCGAGCAGTACTTC.

The chain is built from TRBV5-1 and TRBJ1-1; perhaps TRBD1 as D (5 bases). The CDR3 has 12 residues. Germline values: CDR1 SGHRS, CDR2 YFSETQ. V gave up 6 bases and J gave up 5 bases, with 11 bases separating them. The CDR3 coding sequence is TGCGCCAGCATGGGGGGGAGAACTGAAGCTTTCTTT. Protein: CASMGGRTEAFF. The complete variable domain, with remaining parts taken from reference TRBV5-1 and TRBJ1-1, reads KAGVTQTPRYLIKTRGQQVTLSCSPISGHRSVSWYQQTPGQGLQFLFEYFSETQRNKGNFPGRFSGRQFSNSRSEMNVSTLELGDSALYLCASMGGRTEAFFGQGTRLTVV.

J is TRBJ2-7 and V is TRBV9; 9 bases line up with TRBD1. The CDR3 spans 16 residues. Germline V gives CDR1 SGDLS, CDR2 YYNGEE. The ends lost 4 bases at V and 1 base at J; junction bases unmatched: 9. The CDR3: CASSPNPGTGSYEQYF. As DNA, the CDR3 is TGTGCCAGCAGCCCCAACCCCGGGACAGGGTCCTACGAGCAGTACTTC.

J is TRBJ2-3 and V is TRBV30; D unclear. V lost 2 bases, J lost 6 bases, and 12 bases lay in between. In germline, CDR1 is GTSNPN, CDR2 SVGIG (reference sequence). This CDR3 has 13 residues. The CDR3 sequence is CAWSSARRDTQYF. Here the CDR3 DNA reads TGTGCCTGGAGTAGTGCTCGTAGGGATACGCAGTATTTT.

This sequence joins TRBV11-2 and TRBJ2-3, with D perhaps being TRBD1 or TRBD2 (5 bases each). In germline, CDR1 is SGHAT, CDR2 FQNNGV. The CDR3 is 16 residues long. V lost 1 base, J lost 4 bases, and 15 bases lay in between. CDR3 amino acids: CASSLVGDLQADTQYF. The CDR3 nucleotides read TGTGCCAGCAGCTTAGTGGGGGATCTCCAGGCAGATACGCAGTATTTT. The variable domain in full, with the rest retrieved from reference TRBV11-2 and TRBJ2-3, is EAGVAQSPRYKIIEKRQSVAFWCNPISGHATLYWYQQILGQGPKLLIQFQNNGVVDDSQLPKDRFSAERLKGVDSTLKIQPAKLEDSAVYLCASSLVGDLQADTQYFGPGTRLTVL.

The rearrangement links TRBV30 to TRBJ2-2; D is uncertain. V lost 3 bases, J lost 3 bases, and 2 bases lay in between. Germline V lookup: CDR1 GTSNPN, CDR2 SVGIG (reference sequence). The CDR3 totals 11 residues. The CDR3 sequence is CAWSDTGELFF. The CDR3 coding sequence is TGTGCCTGGAGCGACACCGGGGAGCTGTTTTTT.

The chain couples TRBV6-4 to TRBJ1-5; D gene unclear. The germline V and J ends were trimmed by 0 bases and 5 bases, with 8 bases remaining between them. Germline CDR1 is MRHNA and CDR2 is SNTAGT. The length of the CDR3 is 14 residues. The CDR3 region is CASSDSGGDQPQHF. The CDR3 nucleotides are TGTGCCAGCAGTGACTCGGGCGGAGATCAGCCCCAGCATTTT.

The chain is built from TRBV7-9 and TRBJ1-1; D unresolved. The CDR3 sequence is 13 residues long. V lost 5 bases and J 6 bases, leaving 13 bases between the germline ends. CDR1 SEHNR and CDR2 FQNEAQ come from the germline V gene (reference sequence). Here the CDR3 reads CASSSLGRAEAFF. The DNA of the CDR3 is TGTGCCAGCAGCAGTCTGGGGAGGGCTGAAGCTTTCTTT.

The chain is built from TRBV6-5 and TRBJ2-7; D remains ambiguous. The length of the CDR3 is 11 residues. In germline, CDR1 is MNHEY, CDR2 SVGAGI. For the CDR3, the DNA is TGTGCAAGCCGGGTCCTCTACGAGCAGTACTTC. It specifies CASRVLYEQYF.

The chain's CDR3 is CASSQEQLYEQYF. CDR3 DNA sequence: TGTGCCAGCAGCCAAGAACAGCTTTACGAGCAGTACTTC. The J gene is TRBJ2-5, the V gene TRBV14; no firm D call. The J call may not be correct, given that the DNA end is closer to TRBJ2-7. CDR1 and CDR2 from the germline V gene are SGHDN and FVKESK. This CDR3 contains 13 residues.

CDR3 nucleotide sequence: TGTGCCAGCAGCTTGGTTGGTGACCGTGAAAAACTGTTTTTT. It codes for CASSLVGDREKLFF. V and J are TRBV5-4 and TRBJ1-4; D unresolved. CDR3 size: 14 residues. Trimming cost V 0 bases and J 7 bases, with 10 bases left between them. CDR1 and CDR2 (germline): SGHNT, YYREEE (reference sequence).

A single count supports this clone. The chain couples TRBV6-1 to TRBJ2-1; D is perhaps TRBD1 (6 bases). This CDR3 contains 13 residues. The germline CDR1 and CDR2 sequences are MNHNS and SASEGT. Trimming took 5 bases from V and 6 from J, leaving 11 bases between them. The CDR3 nucleotides read TGTGCCAGCAGTTGGGGACATTTCAATGAGCAGTTCTTC. Residues: CASSWGHFNEQFF.

The rearrangement uses TRBV6-6 and TRBJ1-2; D call uncertain. Germline CDR1 MNHNY, CDR2 SVGAGI (reference sequence). The CDR3 has 13 residues. The V end lost 7 bases, the J end lost 1 base, and 10 bases lay between the germline ends. The CDR3 coding sequence is TGTGCCAGCAATAGAGGGATTAACTATGGCTACACCTTC. Protein sequence: CASNRGINYGYTF.

The rearrangement links TRBV28 to TRBJ2-7; D tentatively reads TRBD1 or TRBD2 (5 bases each). CDR3 size: 15 residues. Trimming stripped 5 bases from V and 0 bases from J, with 14 bases between. CDR1 MDHEN and CDR2 SYDVKM come from the germline V gene. CDR3 residues: CASSRPGTGSYEQYF. CDR3 in DNA: TGTGCCAGCAGTCGCCCCGGGACGGGCTCCTACGAGCAGTACTTC.

The chain employs TRBV5-1 and TRBJ1-5; 7 nucleotides align to TRBD1. Germline CDR1 is SGHRS and CDR2 is YFSETQ. With 0 bases clipped from V and 6 bases from J, the junction kept 3 bases outside the gene matches. The CDR3 runs to 14 residues. The CDR3 sequence: CASSLAGGGQPQHF. For the CDR3, the DNA is TGCGCCAGCAGCTTGGCAGGGGGAGGTCAGCCCCAGCATTTT.

This chain connects TRBV15 to TRBJ2-3; D is ambiguous. Germline V gives CDR1 LNHNV, CDR2 YYDKDF (reference sequence). The V gene lost 0 bases and the J gene lost 6 bases, with 13 bases spanning the gap. The CDR3 loop spans 15 amino acids. The CDR3, as DNA: TGTGCCACCAGCAGAGATAGATCATCGGCGGATACGCAGTATTTT. Its translation is CATSRDRSSADTQYF.

The chain couples TRBV6-1 to TRBJ2-7, with D tentatively TRBD2 (6 bases). This CDR3 region has 15 residues. Germline V gene sequence: CDR1 MNHNS, CDR2 SASEGT. Between the trimmed V and J ends, which lost 4 bases and 4 bases, there was a span of 17 bases. The CDR3 bases are TGTGCCAGCAGTGTAACAGGCGGCGGGGTGTACGAGCAGTACTTC. Protein: CASSVTGGGVYEQYF.

The chain has TRBV9 and TRBJ2-3; 10 bases map to TRBD2. V was clipped by 6 bases and J by 6 bases; unmatched bases: 7. The CDR3 spans 14 residues. The germline V gene encodes CDR1 SGDLS and CDR2 YYNGEE. The CDR3 nucleotides read TGTGCCAGCACACCGGGACTAGCGCCCGATACGCAGTATTTT. It codes for CASTPGLAPDTQYF. Together with reference TRBV9 and TRBJ2-3, the CDR3 gives the full variable domain: DSGVTQTPKHLITATGQRVTLRCSPRSGDLSVYWYQQSLDQGLQFLIQYYNGEERAKGNILERFSAQQFPDLHSELNLSSLELGDSALYFCASTPGLAPDTQYFGPGTRLTVL.

The chain recombines TRBV5-4 with TRBJ2-7, with 9 bases lining up with TRBD1. The germline gives CDR1 SGHNT, CDR2 YYREEE (reference sequence). Trimming removed 4 bases from V and 0 bases from J; junction bases left unmatched: 2. This CDR3 spans 14 amino acids. The CDR3 nucleotides are TGTGCCAGCAGCACAGGGGGCGACTCCTACGAGCAGTACTTC. As protein: CASSTGGDSYEQYF.

The V and J genes are TRBV30 and TRBJ2-5, with 7 bases lining up with TRBD1. The CDR3 runs 13 residues. V trimming: 4 bases; J trimming: 3 bases; junction bases outside the gene matches: 5. Germline lookup yields CDR1 GTSNPN and CDR2 SVGIG (reference sequence). This chain's CDR3 is CAWTPTGKETQYF. In DNA form, the CDR3 reads TGTGCCTGGACCCCGACAGGGAAAGAGACCCAGTACTTC.